The 23 T cell receptor beta chains presented below share a single source sample, sequenced in a study of T-cell memory formation after mild COVID-19. TCRdb reanalysed the 5' RACE reads using MiXCR and keeps one entry per CDR3 protein. Among 35,000 to 45,000 distinct CDR3 sequences listed, 7.3% were seen once. The sample comprised PBMCs or a T cell subset sorted from them (not recorded which). Receptors were obtained from a man aged 18 to 30 who had mild COVID-19 (a few samples of this study predate the infection). Cell type and time point are not known.

This clonotype was counted between two and nine times. The chain is built from TRBV5-6 and TRBJ2-3; 7 bases agree with TRBD2. The CDR3 covers 16 residues. From germline, CDR1 is SGHDT and CDR2 YYEEEE. J lost 3 bases, V lost 2 bases, and 9 bases had no gene match. CDR3 DNA sequence: TGTGCCAGCAGCTTCCGAGTCGCGGGGGATACAGATACGCAGTATTTT. Protein: CASSFRVAGDTDTQYF.

The chain couples TRBV27 to TRBJ1-2, with a possible D match to TRBD1 (6 bases). Germline V CDR1 and CDR2: MNHEY, SMNVEV (reference sequence). V lost 6 bases to trimming and J lost 7 bases, with 15 bases between them. This CDR3 has 13 amino acids. The CDR3 DNA reads as TGTGCCAGCAGAACCCACGGGGGCGTTGGCTACACCTTC. This gives the protein CASRTHGGVGYTF.

This clonotype appeared a few times. The gene calls are TRBV5-1 and TRBJ1-6; 9 nucleotides align to TRBD1. Per germline, CDR1 SGHRS and CDR2 YFSETQ. The CDR3 totals 16 residues. V trimming: 4 bases; J trimming: 8 bases; junction bases outside the gene matches: 10. The CDR3 here is CASSPRDRAEYSPLHF. The CDR3 bases are TGCGCCAGCAGCCCCCGGGACAGGGCGGAATATTCACCCCTCCACTTT.

J is TRBJ2-3 and V is TRBV4-3; D is ambiguous. Germline CDR1 reads LGHNA; CDR2 reads YSLEER. Trimming removed 3 bases at V and 8 bases at J, with 18 bases between. This CDR3 comprises 15 residues. The CDR3 DNA is TGCGCCAGCAGCCAGGCTCTAAACACACGAGTTACGCAGTATTTT. It yields the protein CASSQALNTRVTQYF.

The sample holds a few counts of this clonotype. The chain is built from TRBV7-9 and TRBJ2-3; D is ambiguous. The CDR3 totals 14 residues. Trimming took 3 bases from V and 1 from J, leaving 8 bases between them. Germline V CDR1 and CDR2: SEHNR, FQNEAQ (reference sequence). CDR3 protein: CASSFSDGTDTQYF. The CDR3 region has the DNA TGTGCCAGCAGCTTTTCCGACGGCACAGATACGCAGTATTTT. The whole variable domain, remainder taken from reference TRBV7-9 and TRBJ2-3, is DTGVSQNPRHKITKRGQNVTFRCDPISEHNRLYWYRQTLGQGPEFLTYFQNEAQLEKSRLLSDRFSAERPKGSFSTLEIQRTEQGDSAMYLCASSFSDGTDTQYFGPGTRLTVL.

This clonotype is termed medium-sized. The chain recombines TRBV12-3 or TRBV12-4 with TRBJ1-3; 7 bases are shared with TRBD1. The CDR3 is made up of 14 amino acids. V was clipped by 6 bases and J by 4 bases; unmatched bases: 6. The DNA of the CDR3 is TGTGCCAGCAGGGAGACAGGGTCGGGAAACACCATATATTTT. Its translation: CASRETGSGNTIYF.

The J gene is TRBJ1-1, the V gene TRBV6-2 or TRBV6-3; D is unclear. CDR3 length: 11 residues. CDR1 is MNHEY, CDR2 SVGEGT, per germline. V was shortened by 7 bases and J by 8 bases, with 11 bases between the two germline ends. The CDR3 nucleotides are TGTGCCAGCAAGGATCGGTGGGAAGCTTTCTTT. Its translation is CASKDRWEAFF.

This clonotype was counted many times. The genes are TRBV7-2 and TRBJ2-7; D is undetermined. Trimming took off 2 bases at V and 4 bases at J, with 6 bases between the two ends. Germline assignment: CDR1 SGHTA and CDR2 FQGNSA. CDR3 size: 12 residues. CDR3: CASSLSQYEQYF. CDR3 sequence (DNA): TGTGCCAGCAGCTTATCCCAATACGAGCAGTACTTC.

In this sample, this clonotype turned up many times. This chain joins TRBV11-1 and TRBJ2-7, with D hard to call. In germline, CDR1 is SGHAT, CDR2 FQDESV (reference sequence). CDR3 length: 14 residues. Trimming removed 5 bases at V and 0 bases at J, with 11 bases between. In DNA form, the CDR3 reads TGTGCCAGCAGCACATATTCGAGCTCCTACGAGCAGTACGTC. Translated, it gives CASSTYSSSYEQYV.

This clonotype was detected only a few times. The chain has TRBV20-1 and TRBJ2-5, with 14 bases that match TRBD2. The CDR3 runs 15 residues. Trimming took 4 bases from V and 4 from J; bases not matched to a gene: 5. From germline, CDR1 is DFQATT and CDR2 SNEGSKA (reference sequence). The CDR3 coding sequence is TGCAGTGCTACCGGGACTAGCGGGGGATTAGAGACCCAGTACTTC. Amino acid sequence: CSATGTSGGLETQYF.

This clonotype was recorded at least ten times. This chain joins TRBV7-3 and TRBJ2-1; TRBD2 might be the D (6 bases). The ends were cut back, 3 bases at V and 4 bases at J, with 13 bases in the middle. The CDR3 is 15 residues long. CDR1 and CDR2 from the germline V gene are SGHTA and FQGTGA. For the CDR3, the DNA is TGTGCCAGCAGCTTTCGCGGGGCCTTATACAATGAGCAGTTCTTC. It translates to CASSFRGALYNEQFF.

The chain joins TRBV10-1 to TRBJ1-2, with D perhaps TRBD1 (6 bases). The ends were cut back, 9 bases at V and 8 bases at J, with 28 bases in the middle. The germline V gene has CDR1 WNHNN and CDR2 SYGVQD (reference sequence). This CDR3 region has 16 residues. CDR3 sequence: CASIAPGHNKEEGYTF. DNA of the CDR3: TGCGCCAGTATCGCCCCGGGACACAACAAGGAGGAAGGCTACACCTTC.

In its sample, this clonotype was seen many times. The rearrangement uses TRBV4-1 and TRBJ2-5; 10 bases fit TRBD2. This CDR3 spans 16 amino acids. The V gene end was trimmed by 4 bases and the J gene end by 2 bases; junction bases not matched to a gene: 7. The V gene's germline CDR1 is MGHRA and CDR2 YSYEKL. CDR3 sequence: CASSRYSGGYQETQYF. In nucleotides, the CDR3 is TGCGCCAGCAGCCGGTATAGCGGGGGGTATCAAGAGACCCAGTACTTC.

This clonotype has at least ten counts. This sequence joins TRBV4-3 and TRBJ2-2; possible D gene TRBD1, 6 bases. V was trimmed by 8 bases and J by 7 bases, leaving 17 bases between them. Germline CDR1 and CDR2: LGHNA and YSLEER. This CDR3 spans 14 amino acids. CDR3 loop: CASGIQGRGGELFF. Written as DNA, the CDR3 is TGCGCCAGCGGCATACAGGGTCGTGGCGGGGAGCTGTTTTTT.

This clonotype was seen only a few times. V usage is TRBV30 and J usage is TRBJ1-2; D is ambiguous. The CDR3 has 10 amino acids. Germline V lookup: CDR1 GTSNPN, CDR2 SVGIG (reference sequence). V was shortened by 2 bases and J by 10 bases, with 8 bases between the two germline ends. As DNA, the CDR3 is TGTGCCTGGAGTCTTAGGGACTACACCTTC. It codes for CAWSLRDYTF.

The chain combines TRBV7-8 with TRBJ2-1, with TRBD1 matching 7 bases. This CDR3 comprises 16 residues. Germline-derived CDR1 and CDR2 are SGHVS and FQNEAQ. The V gene end was trimmed by 5 bases and the J gene end by 3 bases; junction bases not matched to a gene: 10. DNA for the CDR3: TGTGCCAGCAGCATAGGCCGGGACAGCCTCTACAATGAGCAGTTCTTC. Amino acid sequence: CASSIGRDSLYNEQFF.

Details on this clonotype: The junction shows a germline mismatch at one end, possibly a read error. The chain joins TRBV6-5 to TRBJ2-1; 8 bases fit TRBD1. The CDR3 has 15 amino acids. Germline assignment: CDR1 MNHEY and CDR2 SVGAGI. CDR3 in DNA: TGTGACAGCAGTTCCACAGGGGGCTCCTACAATGAGCAGTTCTTC. This sequence encodes CDSSSTGGSYNEQFF.

This clonotype has ten or more counts. The V gene is TRBV12-3 or TRBV12-4, the J gene TRBJ2-3; D is perhaps TRBD1 (5 bases). This CDR3 contains 13 residues. The V gene lost 3 bases and the J gene lost 3 bases, with 7 bases spanning the gap. The CDR3 DNA is TGTGCCAGCAGTTTCCAGGGTACAGATACGCAGTATTTT. The encoded protein is CASSFQGTDTQYF.

The gene calls are TRBV5-5 and TRBJ1-4; D perhaps matches TRBD1 (6 bases). This CDR3 has 14 residues. CDR1 is SGHKS, CDR2 YYEKEE, per germline (reference sequence). Trimming removed 4 bases at V and 7 bases at J, with 14 bases between. The CDR3 DNA reads as TGTGCCAGCAGCAGATCAGGGGAAGGTGAAAAACTGTTTTTT. This translates into CASSRSGEGEKLFF.

This clonotype was picked up many times. The rearrangement uses TRBV12-3 or TRBV12-4 and TRBJ2-7, with no clear D. This CDR3 contains 12 residues. V was trimmed by 5 bases and J by 3 bases, leaving 8 bases between them. Here the CDR3 DNA reads TGTGCCAGCAGTCCGGGCTACTACGAGCAGTACTTC. Its translation is CASSPGYYEQYF.

This clonotype has a single count. The V and J genes are TRBV18 and TRBJ2-1, with D perhaps matching TRBD1 (5 bases). Germline V lookup: CDR1 KGHSH, CDR2 LQKENI. V was clipped by 3 bases and J by 6 bases, with 9 bases between them. The CDR3 is 13 amino acids. CDR3 sequence: CASSPDMSNEQFF. The CDR3 DNA reads as TGTGCCAGCTCACCGGACATGTCCAATGAGCAGTTCTTC.

J is TRBJ1-6 and V is TRBV7-2, with D unclear. Germline values: CDR1 SGHTA, CDR2 FQGNSA. The CDR3 is made up of 15 amino acids. V lost 6 bases and J lost 1, with 10 bases in between. DNA of the CDR3: TGTGCCAGCAGGGCTCTGGGTTCCTATAATTCACCCCTCCACTTT. It codes for CASRALGSYNSPLHF.

This chain joins TRBV11-2 and TRBJ2-1; the D gene is possibly TRBD1 (5 bases). The CDR3 length is 17 residues. CDR1 is SGHAT and CDR2 is FQNNGV in the germline V gene. The V gene lost 2 bases and the J gene lost 5 bases, with 19 bases spanning the gap. CDR3 sequence reads: CASSLPNYRTPNNEQFF. Written as DNA, the CDR3 is TGTGCCAGCAGCTTACCTAATTACAGGACCCCAAACAATGAGCAGTTCTTC.